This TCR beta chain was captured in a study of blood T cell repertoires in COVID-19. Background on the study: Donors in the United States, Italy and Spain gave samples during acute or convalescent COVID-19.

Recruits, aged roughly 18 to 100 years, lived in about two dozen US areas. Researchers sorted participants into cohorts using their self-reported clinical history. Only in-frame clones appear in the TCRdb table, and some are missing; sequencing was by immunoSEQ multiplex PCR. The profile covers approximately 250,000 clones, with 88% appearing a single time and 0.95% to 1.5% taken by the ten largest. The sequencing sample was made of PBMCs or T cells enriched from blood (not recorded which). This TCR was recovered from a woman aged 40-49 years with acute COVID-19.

The CDR3 loop reads CASSTRQGWGYTF. CDR3 coding DNA: TGTGCCAGCAGCACTAGACAGGGATGGGGCTACACCTTC. V usage is TRBV9 and J usage is TRBJ1-2; 7 bases agree with TRBD1. V shed 4 bases, J shed 8 bases, and the junction held 8 bases outside the gene matches. CDR1 is SGDLS, CDR2 YYNGEE, per germline. The CDR3 loop spans 13 amino acids.